The clone carrying this TCR beta chain was detected only a few times. Sorting used thawed, overnight-rested PBMC stained with anti-CD3, a viability dye and GMM-loaded CD1B tetramer. C32 glucose monomycolate from Rhodococcus equi was loaded onto the CD1B tetramers. PBMC for tetramer sorting were first depleted of CD14-expressing monocytes. This entry is derived from a study of T cells in tuberculosis. Study overall: The T cells targeted glucose monomycolate, a mycobacterial lipid, via CD1B.

This CDR3 region has 14 residues. Germline V lookup: CDR1 MNHNY, CDR2 SVGAGI (reference sequence). With V trimmed by 6 bases and J by 3 bases, 7 bases remained unmatched. Chain pairing is unknown; alpha and beta were sequenced separately. The method was immunoSEQ multiplex PCR; TCRdb's version includes in-frame clones alone and lacks a portion of them. The sample holds roughly 59,000 clones, 80% to 85% seen once. Notes on the study in general: Some low-affinity tetramer-binding T cells may be absent from this sample.

The chain has TRBV6-6 and TRBJ2-5; 7 nucleotides agree with TRBD1. Sequenced input: CD1b-GMM tetramer-negative cells sorted from PBMCs. The sequence was collected from an adult woman with latent tuberculosis. CDR3 coding DNA: TGTGCCAGCAGGTCGGGACAGAGAAAAGAGACCCAGTACTTC. Translation gives CASRSGQRKETQYF.